This T cell receptor beta chain was sequenced for a study of untreated major depressive disorder. Generated by immunoSEQ multiplex PCR, the TCRdb table keeps only in-frame clones and is missing some. Among tens of thousands of clones listed, approximately 92% were seen once. Blood, 25 to 30 ml, was drawn into EDTA tubes. In regard to this clone: Its antigen is undetermined.

General study findings and limits: Compared with controls, depressed patients showed more TRBV05-01 (Vbeta 5.1) usage in CD4+ T cells.

V was trimmed by 0 bases and J by 4 bases, leaving 10 bases between them. The germline V gene encodes CDR1 GTSNPN and CDR2 SVGIG (reference sequence). The CDR3 sequence is 13 residues long. The rearrangement links TRBV30 to TRBJ2-7; D is perhaps TRBD1 (5 bases). This TCR was recovered from a man aged 25-45 years in good health. Sequencing was performed on CD4+ T cells from PBMCs. The CDR3 nucleotides are TGTGCCTGGAGTGTTGGGGCACCTTACGAGCAGTACTTC. Its translation is CAWSVGAPYEQYF.